These 8 T cell receptor beta chains share one sample of origin, sequenced in a study of blood T cell repertoires in COVID-19. The method was immunoSEQ multiplex PCR; TCRdb's version includes in-frame clones alone and lacks a portion of them. The sample includes over 50,000 clones, roughly 84% of them seen just once. Sequencing input: peripheral blood. The source of these receptors is a man between 65 and 79 years old with active COVID-19.

The chain uses TRBV4-3 and TRBJ2-7; weak D call: TRBD1 (5 bases). This CDR3 spans 13 amino acids. Trimming stripped 4 bases from V and 5 bases from J, with 12 bases between. The germline V gene has CDR1 LGHNA and CDR2 YSLEER. CDR3 residues: CASSPATGHEQYF. CDR3 nucleotide sequence: TGCGCCAGCAGCCCAGCTACAGGTCACGAGCAGTACTTC.

The genes are TRBV6-2 or TRBV6-3 and TRBJ1-1; a weak D match, TRBD1 (6 bases). Germline V gives CDR1 MNHEY, CDR2 SVGEGT. The CDR3 has 16 amino acids. The ends were cut back, 5 bases at V and 3 bases at J, with 19 bases in the middle. CDR3 sequence: CASSLLWGRTDTEAFF. The CDR3 DNA follows: TGTGCCAGCAGTCTGCTTTGGGGGCGCACGGACACTGAAGCTTTCTTT.

This rearrangement joins TRBV7-8 to TRBJ1-6, with D unresolved. CDR3 length: 14 amino acids. The V gene's germline CDR1 is SGHVS and CDR2 FQNEAQ. V was pared by 6 bases and J by 9 bases, with 15 bases between. The CDR3 protein is CASRRGVSASPLHF. In DNA form, the CDR3 reads TGTGCCAGCAGACGGGGTGTGTCGGCTTCACCCCTCCACTTT.

The V gene is TRBV5-1, the J gene TRBJ2-2; D possibly corresponds to TRBD1 (6 bases). This CDR3 is built from 15 residues. Trimming took 4 bases from V and 0 from J, leaving 10 bases between them. Per the germline V gene, CDR1 is SGHRS and CDR2 is YFSETQ. The DNA of the CDR3 is TGCGCCAGCAGCGGCCAGGGGCCGAACACCGGGGAGCTGTTTTTT. The encoded protein is CASSGQGPNTGELFF.

The genes are TRBV9 and TRBJ2-1; D possibly corresponds to TRBD1 (6 bases). Trimming stripped 0 bases from V and 6 bases from J, with 10 bases between. Germline V gene lookup returns CDR1 SGDLS and CDR2 YYNGEE. The CDR3 totals 14 residues. CDR3 residues: CASSVGRGGNEQFF. CDR3 DNA: TGTGCCAGCAGCGTAGGGAGAGGGGGCAATGAGCAGTTCTTC.

The rearrangement uses TRBV6-6 and TRBJ2-7, with TRBD1 matching over 10 bases. Germline V gives CDR1 MNHNY, CDR2 SVGAGI (reference sequence). The CDR3 runs to 13 residues. The junction had 4 bases not matched to a gene; V was cut back by 6 bases and J by 5 bases. DNA for the CDR3: TGTGCCAGCAGCCGGACAGGGGGTCACGAGCAGTACTTC. Amino acid sequence: CASSRTGGHEQYF.

This chain uses TRBV12-5 with TRBJ1-5; 9 nucleotides line up with TRBD1. Germline assignment: CDR1 LGHNT and CDR2 FRNRAP. There are 20 residues in the CDR3. Losses at the gene ends were 1 base for V and 0 bases for J; bases not matched to a gene: 13. Here the CDR3 DNA reads TGTGCTAGTGGTTTGGACGGGTGGGAAACAGGGGGCGATAGCAATCAGCCCCAGCATTTT. Translation: CASGLDGWETGGDSNQPQHF.

V usage is TRBV19 and J usage is TRBJ2-7, with D possibly matching TRBD2 (6 bases). The V end was cut by 1 base, the J end by 3 bases, with 13 bases between. The CDR3 loop spans 15 amino acids. Per the germline V gene, CDR1 is LNHDA and CDR2 is SQIVND (reference sequence). The CDR3 nucleotides are TGTGCCAGTAGTATAGTACTGCGGGGCGGCTACGAGCAGTACTTC. It yields the protein CASSIVLRGGYEQYF.